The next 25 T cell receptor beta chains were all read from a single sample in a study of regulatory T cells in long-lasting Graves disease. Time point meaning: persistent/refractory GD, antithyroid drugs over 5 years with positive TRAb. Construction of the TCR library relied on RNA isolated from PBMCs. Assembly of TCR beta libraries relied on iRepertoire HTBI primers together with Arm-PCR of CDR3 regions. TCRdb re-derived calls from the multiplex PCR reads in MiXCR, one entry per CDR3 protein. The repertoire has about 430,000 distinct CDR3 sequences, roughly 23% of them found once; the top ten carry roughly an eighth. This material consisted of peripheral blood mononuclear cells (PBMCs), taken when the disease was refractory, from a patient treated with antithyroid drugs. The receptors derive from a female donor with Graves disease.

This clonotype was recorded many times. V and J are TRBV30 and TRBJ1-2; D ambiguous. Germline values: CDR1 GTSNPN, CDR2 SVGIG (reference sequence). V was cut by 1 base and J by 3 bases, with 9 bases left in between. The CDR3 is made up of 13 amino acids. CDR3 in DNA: TGTGCCTGGAGTGAGGTAAACGACTATGGCTACACCTTC. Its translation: CAWSEVNDYGYTF.

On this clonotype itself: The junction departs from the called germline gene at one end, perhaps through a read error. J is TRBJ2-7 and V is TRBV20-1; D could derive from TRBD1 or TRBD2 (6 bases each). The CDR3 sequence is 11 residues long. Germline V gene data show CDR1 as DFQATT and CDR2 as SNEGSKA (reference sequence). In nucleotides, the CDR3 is TGCAGTGCTCAAGGGGGGTACGGGCAGTACTTC. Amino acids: CSAQGGYGQYF.

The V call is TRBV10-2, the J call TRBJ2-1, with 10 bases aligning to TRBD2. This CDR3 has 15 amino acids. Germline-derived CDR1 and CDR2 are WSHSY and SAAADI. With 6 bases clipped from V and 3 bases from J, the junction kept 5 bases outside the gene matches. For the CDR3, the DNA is TGCGCCAGCAGGGAACTAGCGGGGAACTACAATGAGCAGTTCTTC. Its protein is CASRELAGNYNEQFF.

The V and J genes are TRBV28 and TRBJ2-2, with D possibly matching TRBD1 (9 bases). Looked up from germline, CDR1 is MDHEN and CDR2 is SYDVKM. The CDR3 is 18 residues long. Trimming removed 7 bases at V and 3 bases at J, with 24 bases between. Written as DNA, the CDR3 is TGTGCCAGCACCAAGAGCGCGGGGGGACAGGGTTACACCGGGGAGCTGTTTTTT. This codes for CASTKSAGGQGYTGELFF.

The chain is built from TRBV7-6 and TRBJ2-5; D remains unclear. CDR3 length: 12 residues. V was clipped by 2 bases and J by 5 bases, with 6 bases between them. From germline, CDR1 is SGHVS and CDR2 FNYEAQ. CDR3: CASSLSYETQYF. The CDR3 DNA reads TGTGCCAGCAGCTTAAGCTACGAGACCCAGTACTTC.

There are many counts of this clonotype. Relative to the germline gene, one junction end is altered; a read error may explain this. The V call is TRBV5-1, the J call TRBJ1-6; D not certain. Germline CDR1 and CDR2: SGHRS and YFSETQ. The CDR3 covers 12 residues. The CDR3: CASSLLDSPLHF. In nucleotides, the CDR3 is TGTGCCAGCAGCTTGTTGGATTCACCCCTCCACTTT. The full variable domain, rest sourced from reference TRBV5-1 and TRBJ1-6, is KAGVTQTPRYLIKTRGQQVTLSCSPISGHRSVSWYQQTPGQGLQFLFEYFSETQRNKGNFPGRFSGRQFSNSRSEMNVSTLELGDSALYLCASSLLDSPLHFGNGTRLTVT.

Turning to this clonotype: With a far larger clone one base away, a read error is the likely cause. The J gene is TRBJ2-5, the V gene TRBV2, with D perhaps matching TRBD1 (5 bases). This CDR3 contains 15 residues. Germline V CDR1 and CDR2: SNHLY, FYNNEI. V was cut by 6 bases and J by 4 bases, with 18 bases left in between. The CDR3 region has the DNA TGTGCCAGCAGACCGACAGTTCCAACGGTAGAGACCCAGTACTTC. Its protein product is CASRPTVPTVETQYF.

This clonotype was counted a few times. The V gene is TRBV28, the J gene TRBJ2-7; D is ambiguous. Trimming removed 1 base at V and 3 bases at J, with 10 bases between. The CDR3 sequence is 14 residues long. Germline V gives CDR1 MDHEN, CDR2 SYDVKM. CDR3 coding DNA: TGTGCCAGCAGTTTATCCAGTATTAACTACGAGCAGTACTTC. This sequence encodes CASSLSSINYEQYF.

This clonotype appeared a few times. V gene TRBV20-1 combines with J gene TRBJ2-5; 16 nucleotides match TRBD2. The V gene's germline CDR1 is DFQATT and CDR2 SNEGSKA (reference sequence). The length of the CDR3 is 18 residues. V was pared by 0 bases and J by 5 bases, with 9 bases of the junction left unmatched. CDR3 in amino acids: CSAREIGTSGRARETQYF. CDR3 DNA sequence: TGCAGTGCTAGAGAGATAGGGACTAGCGGGAGGGCCAGGGAGACCCAGTACTTC.

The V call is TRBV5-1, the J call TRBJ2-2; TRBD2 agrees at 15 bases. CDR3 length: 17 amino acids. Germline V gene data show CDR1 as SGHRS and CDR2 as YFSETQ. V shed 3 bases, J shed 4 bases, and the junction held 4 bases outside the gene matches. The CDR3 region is CASSWGLAGGGTGELFF. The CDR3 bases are TGCGCCAGCAGCTGGGGACTAGCGGGAGGTGGCACCGGGGAGCTGTTTTTT.

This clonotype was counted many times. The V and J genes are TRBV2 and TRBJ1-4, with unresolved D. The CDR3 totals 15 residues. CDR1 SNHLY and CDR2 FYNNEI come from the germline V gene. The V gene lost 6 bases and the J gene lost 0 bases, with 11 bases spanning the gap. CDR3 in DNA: TGTGCCAGCAGCTTGCCCGGTACAACTAATGAAAAACTGTTTTTT. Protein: CASSLPGTTNEKLFF.

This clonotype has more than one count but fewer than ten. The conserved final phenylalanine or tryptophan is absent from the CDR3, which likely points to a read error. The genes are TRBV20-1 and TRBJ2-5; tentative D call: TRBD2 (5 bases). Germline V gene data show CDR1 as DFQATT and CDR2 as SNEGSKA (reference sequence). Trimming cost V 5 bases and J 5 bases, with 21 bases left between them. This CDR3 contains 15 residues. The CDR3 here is CSAGLRRGTGETQYL. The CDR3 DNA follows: TGCAGTGCTGGCTTGCGCCGGGGAACGGGGGAGACCCAGTACCTC.

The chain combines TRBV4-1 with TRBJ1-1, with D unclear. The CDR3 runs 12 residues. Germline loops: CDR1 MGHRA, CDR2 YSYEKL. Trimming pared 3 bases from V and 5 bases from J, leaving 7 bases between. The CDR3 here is CASSHPRTEAFF. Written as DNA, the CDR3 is TGCGCCAGCAGCCACCCGAGGACTGAAGCTTTCTTT.

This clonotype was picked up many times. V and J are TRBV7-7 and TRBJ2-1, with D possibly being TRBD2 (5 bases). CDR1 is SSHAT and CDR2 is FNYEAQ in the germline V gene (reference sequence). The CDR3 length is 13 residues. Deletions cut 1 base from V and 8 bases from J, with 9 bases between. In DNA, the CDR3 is TGTGCCAGCAGCTTAGATATGGGAGATGAGCAGTTCTTC. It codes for CASSLDMGDEQFF.

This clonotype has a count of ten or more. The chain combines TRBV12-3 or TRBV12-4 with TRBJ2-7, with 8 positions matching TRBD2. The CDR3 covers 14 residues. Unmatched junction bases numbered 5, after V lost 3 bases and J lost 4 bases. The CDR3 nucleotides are TGTGCCAGCAGTTTCGGGCGGGAGGCGTACGAGCAGTACTTC. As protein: CASSFGREAYEQYF.

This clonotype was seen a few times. The CDR3 DNA sequence: TGCAGTGCTACAGGAACGGACAGGGCCCAAGAGACCCAGTACTTC. Translating gives CSATGTDRAQETQYF. The V gene is TRBV20-1, the J gene TRBJ2-5; 8 bases are shared with TRBD1. J was trimmed by 1 base and V by 4 bases; bases with no gene match: 8. The CDR3 sequence is 15 residues long. Germline assignment: CDR1 DFQATT and CDR2 SNEGSKA (reference sequence).

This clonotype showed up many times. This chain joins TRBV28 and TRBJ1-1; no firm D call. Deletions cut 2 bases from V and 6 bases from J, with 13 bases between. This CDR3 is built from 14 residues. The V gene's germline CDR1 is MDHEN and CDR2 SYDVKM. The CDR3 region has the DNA TGTGCCAGCAGTTTAACCCCCGGGCTTCCTGAAGCTTTCTTT. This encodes CASSLTPGLPEAFF. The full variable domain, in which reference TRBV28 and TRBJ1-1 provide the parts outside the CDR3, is DVKVTQSSRYLVKRTGEKVFLECVQDMDHENMFWYRQDPGLGLRLIYFSYDVKMKEKGDIPEGYSVSREKKERFSLILESASTNQTSMYLCASSLTPGLPEAFFGQGTRLTVV.

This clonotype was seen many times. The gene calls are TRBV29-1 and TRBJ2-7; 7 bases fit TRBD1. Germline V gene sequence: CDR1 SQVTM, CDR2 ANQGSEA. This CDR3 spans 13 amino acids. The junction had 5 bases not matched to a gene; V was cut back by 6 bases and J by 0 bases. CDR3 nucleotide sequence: TGCAGCGTAATACGGGACAGCTCCTACGAGCAGTACTTC. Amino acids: CSVIRDSSYEQYF.

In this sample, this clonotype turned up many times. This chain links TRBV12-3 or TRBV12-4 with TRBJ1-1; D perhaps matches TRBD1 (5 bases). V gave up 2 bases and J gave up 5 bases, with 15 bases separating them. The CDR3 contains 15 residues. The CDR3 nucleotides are TGTGCCAGCAGTTTAAGGGGTTCTTTATCGACTGAAGCTTTCTTT. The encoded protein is CASSLRGSLSTEAFF.

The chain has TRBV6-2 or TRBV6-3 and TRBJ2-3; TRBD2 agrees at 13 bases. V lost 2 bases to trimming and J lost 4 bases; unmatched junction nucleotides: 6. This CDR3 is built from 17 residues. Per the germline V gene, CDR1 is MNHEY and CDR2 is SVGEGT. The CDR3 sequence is CASSYPRTSGSSDTQYF. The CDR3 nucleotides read TGTGCCAGCAGTTACCCGAGGACTAGCGGGAGTTCAGATACGCAGTATTTT.

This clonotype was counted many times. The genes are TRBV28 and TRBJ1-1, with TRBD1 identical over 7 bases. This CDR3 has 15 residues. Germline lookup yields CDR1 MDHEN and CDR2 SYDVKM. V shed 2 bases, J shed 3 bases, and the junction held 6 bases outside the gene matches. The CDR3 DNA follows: TGTGCCAGCAGTTTAATCGGACAGGTGCACACTGAAGCTTTCTTT. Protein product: CASSLIGQVHTEAFF.

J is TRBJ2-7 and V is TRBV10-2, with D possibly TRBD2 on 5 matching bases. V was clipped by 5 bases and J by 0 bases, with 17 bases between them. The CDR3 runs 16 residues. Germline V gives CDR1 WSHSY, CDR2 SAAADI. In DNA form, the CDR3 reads TGCGCCAGCAGTTTCCCCCCGACTACTAGCTCCTACGAGCAGTACTTC. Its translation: CASSFPPTTSSYEQYF.

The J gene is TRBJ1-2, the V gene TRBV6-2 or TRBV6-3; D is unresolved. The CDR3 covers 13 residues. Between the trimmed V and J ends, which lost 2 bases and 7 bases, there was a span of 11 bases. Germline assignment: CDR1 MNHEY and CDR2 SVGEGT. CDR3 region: CASSYQRGFGYTF. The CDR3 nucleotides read TGTGCCAGCAGTTACCAACGGGGTTTTGGCTACACCTTC.

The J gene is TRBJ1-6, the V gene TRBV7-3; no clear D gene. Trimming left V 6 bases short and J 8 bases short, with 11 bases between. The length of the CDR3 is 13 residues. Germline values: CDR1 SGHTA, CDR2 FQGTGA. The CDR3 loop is CASSVFIDSPLHF. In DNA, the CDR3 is TGTGCCAGCAGTGTTTTTATTGATTCACCCCTCCACTTT.

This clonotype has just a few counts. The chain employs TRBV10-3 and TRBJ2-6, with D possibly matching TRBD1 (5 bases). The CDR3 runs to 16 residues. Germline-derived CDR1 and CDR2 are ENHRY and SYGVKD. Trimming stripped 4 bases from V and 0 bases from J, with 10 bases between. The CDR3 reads CAISGVRDSGANVLTF. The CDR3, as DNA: TGTGCCATCAGTGGGGTCAGGGACTCTGGGGCCAACGTCCTGACTTTC.